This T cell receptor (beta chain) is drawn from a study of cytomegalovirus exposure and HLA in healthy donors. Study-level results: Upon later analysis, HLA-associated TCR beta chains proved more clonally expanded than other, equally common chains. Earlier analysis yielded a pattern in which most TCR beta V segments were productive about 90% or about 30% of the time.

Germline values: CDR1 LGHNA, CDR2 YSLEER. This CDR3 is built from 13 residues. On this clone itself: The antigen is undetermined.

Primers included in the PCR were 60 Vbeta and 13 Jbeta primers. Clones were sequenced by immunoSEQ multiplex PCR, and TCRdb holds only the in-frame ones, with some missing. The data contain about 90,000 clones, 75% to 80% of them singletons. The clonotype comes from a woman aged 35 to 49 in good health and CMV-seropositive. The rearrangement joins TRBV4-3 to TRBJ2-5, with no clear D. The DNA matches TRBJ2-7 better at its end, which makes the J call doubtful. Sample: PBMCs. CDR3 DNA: TGCGCCAGCAGCCAAGATAGAAACTACGAGCAGTACTTC. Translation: CASSQDRNYEQYF.